This entry features one T cell receptor beta chain sequence. Its target is unknown. This sample is drawn from a study of early T cells in non-severe SARS-CoV-2 infection. Looking at the study overall: The chains were unpaired, and the sequenced material was bulk RNA from unsorted whole blood. Study-level findings and limits: Anti-spike CD8 responses were favored in VDJdb matching, and private and CD4 specificities were missed.

Individual cDNA molecules received unique molecular identifiers. Each CDR3 protein is one row after TCRdb ran MiXCR on the 5' RACE reads. The profile shows about 48,000 distinct CDR3 sequences, approximately 7.6% of them singletons. Deletions cut 5 bases from V and 4 bases from J, with 5 bases between. The CDR3 sequence is 11 residues long. Sequencing was done on a sample of whole blood. The sequence was obtained from an adult who was a healthcare worker with PCR-confirmed SARS-CoV-2 infection or an uninfected control (not recorded which). The rearrangement links TRBV12-3 or TRBV12-4 to TRBJ2-5, with D unclear. CDR3 nucleotide sequence: TGTGCCAGCAGTAACCCAGAGACCCAGTACTTC. As protein: CASSNPETQYF.